The clone carrying this TCR beta chain was recorded a few times. The data were taken from a study of shared clonotypes between healthy human individuals. In the original analysis: Filtering differed, since immunoSEQ gave only junction sequences and no quality scores. Sequenced by immunoSEQ multiplex PCR; TCRdb stores in-frame clones only, minus some. V and J calls and clone size are those listed in that table; D and trimming were worked out from the DNA. Of 550,000 to 850,000 clones detected, approximately 79% appear once; the ten largest clones hold about 1.7%. Germline assignment: CDR1 SGHTA and CDR2 FQGNSA. CDR3 length equals 18 residues. The V and J ends lost 5 bases and 5 bases respectively, with 25 bases between them. All donors were Caucasian adults living in Nashville, Tennessee.

This sequence originates from a young woman in good health. The sequencing sample was made of memory CD4+ T cells sorted from blood. Subset here: CD45RA-negative fraction. The J gene is TRBJ2-1, the V gene TRBV7-2; tentative D call: TRBD2 (6 bases). This chain's CDR3 is CASSLAVVSSDRHNEQFF. DNA of the CDR3: TGTGCCAGCAGCCTGGCGGTCGTGTCTAGCGATCGACACAATGAGCAGTTCTTC. Full variable domain (rest looked up from reference TRBV7-2 and TRBJ2-1): GAGVSQSPSNKVTEKGKDVELRCDPISGHTALYWYRQSLGQGLEFLIYFQGNSAPDKSGLPSDRFSAERTGGSVSTLTIQRTQQEDSAVYLCASSLAVVSSDRHNEQFFGPGTRLTVL.